A selection of T cell receptor beta chains follows, all from one sample in a study of cytomegalovirus exposure and HLA in healthy donors. Clones were read by immunoSEQ multiplex PCR, and TCRdb kept only the in-frame ones, dropping some. Counted here are around 160,000 clones, approximately 71% occurring once; the ten biggest clones make up roughly 1.4%. Sequencing input: PBMCs. The origin of the receptors is a man aged 45 to 65 in good health and CMV-seronegative. The CDR3 runs from the conserved cysteine through the conserved F or W. Each record gives: CDR3 protein, CDR3 DNA, clone size, V gene, J gene, D gene. D genes are given only for firm matches. Expanded clones get a size class; other rows say once, few or many, or leave the size out.

CASRLSGNEETQYF,TGTGCCAGCCGGTTAAGCGGAAATGAAGAGACCCAGTACTTC,few,TRBV11-1,TRBJ2-5,.
CASSSLGGLQPQHF,TGTGCCAGCAGTTCCCTGGGGGGGCTTCAGCCCCAGCATTTT,.,TRBV28,TRBJ1-5,.
CASSLTGAGGYTF,TGTGCCAGCAGCTTAACGGGGGCCGGAGGCTACACCTTC,.,TRBV7-3,TRBJ1-2,.
CASSLEGPGQALDQPQHF,TGTGCCAGCAGCTTAGAGGGCCCGGGACAGGCGCTTGATCAGCCCCAGCATTTT,.,TRBV11-1,TRBJ1-5,TRBD1
CASSSRTDRATNEKLFF,TGCGCCAGCAGCTCAAGGACAGACAGAGCAACTAATGAAAAACTGTTTTTT,.,TRBV5-1,TRBJ1-4,.
CAISVGGQNSPLHF,TGTGCCATCAGTGTAGGAGGGCAGAATTCACCCCTCCACTTT,.,TRBV10-3,TRBJ1-6,.
CASSQSSSPGELFF,TGTGCCAGCAGCCAAAGTTCTAGTCCCGGGGAGCTGTTTTTT,.,TRBV11-3,TRBJ2-2,.
CASSLGGLAGLYEQYF,TGCGCCAGCAGCCTAGGGGGACTAGCGGGGTTATACGAGCAGTACTTC,few,TRBV5-1,TRBJ2-7,TRBD2
CASSPFDTNYGYTF,TGTGCCAGCAGCCCTTTCGACACTAACTATGGCTACACCTTC,.,TRBV11-2,TRBJ1-2,.
CASSPDPRGVNIQYF,TGCGCCAGCAGCCCGGACCCCCGGGGGGTAAACATTCAGTACTTC,.,TRBV5-1,TRBJ2-4,TRBD2
CASRAVAGGYNEQFF,TGTGCCAGCAGGGCGGTAGCGGGGGGGTACAATGAGCAGTTCTTC,.,TRBV2,TRBJ2-1,TRBD2
CASSPSGEETQYF,TGTGCCAGCAGCCCGTCGGGGGAAGAGACCCAGTACTTC,.,TRBV6-6,TRBJ2-5,.
CASSPSQATYEQYF,TGTGCCAGCAGTCCGTCACAGGCCACCTACGAGCAGTACTTC,.,TRBV28,TRBJ2-7,.
CASSDPRLQQYF,TGTGCCAGCAGTGATCCCAGGCTCCAGCAGTACTTC,.,TRBV25-1,TRBJ2-7,.
CSVAQGYEQYF,TGCAGCGTTGCCCAGGGGTACGAGCAGTACTTC,.,TRBV29-1,TRBJ2-7,.
CASSIPTARPNYGYTF,TGTGCCAGTAGTATCCCCACCGCTAGGCCTAACTATGGCTACACCTTC,.,TRBV19,TRBJ1-2,.
CASSLQGISSPLHF,TGTGCCAGCAGTTTGCAGGGTATAAGTTCACCCCTCCACTTT,few,TRBV28,TRBJ1-6,.
CASRPGTGSFYGYTF,TGTGCCAGCAGGCCCGGGACAGGGTCGTTCTATGGCTACACCTTC,.,TRBV6-4,TRBJ1-2,TRBD1
CASSQAPTGASYEQYF,TGCGCCAGCAGCCAAGCCCCGACAGGGGCCTCGTACGAGCAGTACTTC,.,TRBV4-3,TRBJ2-7,TRBD1
CASSYRTGTEAFF,TGTGCCAGCAGTTACCGGACAGGGACTGAAGCTTTCTTT,few,TRBV6-5,TRBJ1-1,TRBD1
CATGGRNYGYTF,TGTGCCACGGGAGGGAGAAACTATGGCTACACCTTC,.,TRBV6-5,TRBJ1-2,.
CASSTGGPPDTQYF,TGCGCCAGCAGTACGGGGGGGCCCCCAGATACGCAGTATTTT,.,TRBV5-1,TRBJ2-3,TRBD2
CASTILQASSNQPQHF,TGTGCCAGTACTATACTCCAGGCCTCAAGCAATCAGCCCCAGCATTTT,.,TRBV19,TRBJ1-5,.
CASSLINEQFF,TGTGCCAGCAGCTTGATAAATGAGCAGTTCTTC,.,TRBV5-8,TRBJ2-1,.
CASSEQGGNTEAFF,TGTGCCAGCAGTGAACAGGGAGGGAACACTGAAGCTTTCTTT,.,TRBV25-1,TRBJ1-1,.
CASSLDYSNQPQHF,TGTGCTAGCAGCTTGGACTATAGCAATCAGCCCCAGCATTTT,.,TRBV7-7,TRBJ1-5,.
CATSLPGQGAPSGANVLTF,TGTGCCACCTCTCTACCCGGACAGGGGGCCCCCTCTGGGGCCAACGTCCTGACTTTC,.,TRBV15,TRBJ2-6,TRBD1
CASGLDPLAGGPKTQYF,TGTGCTAGTGGTTTGGACCCACTAGCGGGGGGGCCGAAGACCCAGTACTTC,.,TRBV12-5,TRBJ2-5,TRBD2
CASSPDSPSNQPQHF,TGCGCCAGCAGCCCGGACAGCCCGAGCAATCAGCCCCAGCATTTT,.,TRBV5-1,TRBJ1-5,.
CASSPPVGREKNTEAFF,TGCGCCAGCAGCCCCCCCGTTGGACGGGAAAAGAACACTGAAGCTTTCTTT,.,TRBV5-1,TRBJ1-1,.
CASSLQGSYNSPLHF,TGCGCCAGCAGCTTGCAGGGGTCCTATAATTCACCCCTCCACTTT,.,TRBV5-1,TRBJ1-6,.
CASSPGGVGYEQYF,TGTGCCAGCAGCCCCGGCGGGGTCGGCTACGAGCAGTACTTC,.,TRBV7-2,TRBJ2-7,.
CASSSRTGTNTEAFF,TGTGCCAGCAGTTCACGGACAGGTACGAACACTGAAGCTTTCTTT,.,TRBV27,TRBJ1-1,TRBD1
CASSLVASGDTDTQYF,TGCGCCAGCAGCTTGGTGGCTAGCGGGGACACAGATACGCAGTATTTT,.,TRBV5-1,TRBJ2-3,TRBD2
CASSPYRTGNSYEQYF,TGTGCCAGCAGTCCCTATAGGACAGGGAATTCCTACGAGCAGTACTTC,.,TRBV28,TRBJ2-7,TRBD1
CASRPQGAGYEQYF,TGTGCCAGCAGACCGCAGGGGGCAGGGTACGAGCAGTACTTC,.,TRBV6-1,TRBJ2-7,TRBD1
CASSPNRRGTYEQYF,TGTGCCAGCAGTCCTAACCGTAGGGGAACCTACGAGCAGTACTTC,.,TRBV5-6,TRBJ2-7,.
CASSAPGQGHEQYF,TGCGCCAGCAGCGCCCCCGGGCAGGGCCACGAGCAGTACTTC,.,TRBV5-1,TRBJ2-7,.
CASSIGSVRGRESNGYTF,TGTGCCAGTAGTATCGGGTCAGTGCGTGGTCGGGAAAGTAATGGCTACACCTTC,few,TRBV19,TRBJ1-2,.
CASSPRAGVTEAFF,TGTGCCAGCTCACCACGGGCAGGGGTCACTGAAGCTTTCTTT,.,TRBV18,TRBJ1-1,.
CASSPSSYEQYF,TGTGCCAGCAGCCCTAGCTCCTACGAGCAGTACTTC,.,TRBV7-6,TRBJ2-7,.
CASSLEGPDTQYF,TGTGCCAGCAGCTTAGAGGGGCCAGATACGCAGTATTTT,few,TRBV7-8,TRBJ2-3,.
CASSQGQEGGNTEAFF,TGTGCCAGCAGCCAAGGACAGGAAGGTGGGAACACTGAAGCTTTCTTT,once,TRBV11-2,TRBJ1-1,TRBD1
CASSQLGQGGLGTEAFF,TGTGCCAGCAGCCAATTGGGACAGGGAGGTTTGGGGACTGAAGCTTTCTTT,.,TRBV4-2,TRBJ1-1,TRBD1
CAISESWVREGYTF,TGTGCCATCAGTGAGTCTTGGGTTCGGGAGGGCTACACCTTC,.,TRBV10-3,TRBJ1-2,.
CASNGARGALETQYF,TGTGCCAGTAATGGCGCGCGGGGTGCGTTGGAGACCCAGTACTTC,.,TRBV19,TRBJ2-5,.
CASSRGQVQPQHF,TGTGCCAGCAGCCGAGGACAGGTTCAGCCCCAGCATTTT,.,TRBV5-5,TRBJ1-5,TRBD1
CASSEPPPNPGTELHRELFF,TGTGCCAGCAGTGAACCCCCTCCAAACCCGGGGACAGAACTACACCGGGAGCTGTTTTTT,.,TRBV6-1,TRBJ2-2,TRBD1